The 26 T cell receptor beta chains in this list originate from one sample, sequenced in a study of CD8 T cells in ankylosing spondylitis. MiXCR, applied by TCRdb to the 5' RACE reads, yields one record per CDR3 protein. There are some 130,000 distinct CDR3 sequences in the sample; 6% to 8.5% occur only once, and around 11% lies in the top ten. The sequencing input was blood, either unsorted or a sorted T cell fraction (not recorded which). Receptors originate from a female donor with ankylosing spondylitis or in good health (not recorded which).

Ten or more counts support this clonotype. This chain uses TRBV9 with TRBJ2-3, with D perhaps TRBD1 (6 bases). This CDR3 has 14 residues. Trimming took off 4 bases at V and 6 bases at J, with 15 bases between the two ends. The germline gives CDR1 SGDLS, CDR2 YYNGEE. CDR3 sequence: CASSTYRVGDTQYF. Written as DNA, the CDR3 is TGTGCCAGCAGCACATACAGGGTGGGGGATACGCAGTATTTT.

This clonotype was found many times. This chain uses TRBV20-1 with TRBJ1-5; D remains ambiguous. The CDR3 contains 15 residues. Trimming stripped 1 base from V and 0 bases from J, with 10 bases between. The germline V gene has CDR1 DFQATT and CDR2 SNEGSKA (reference sequence). CDR3 protein: CSARVRGYSNQPQHF. In DNA, the CDR3 is TGCAGTGCTAGAGTTCGAGGTTATAGCAATCAGCCCCAGCATTTT.

This clonotype was counted ten times or more. The CDR3 loop reads CASSLGTELYGYTF. In DNA form, the CDR3 reads TGCGCCAGCAGCCTCGGGACAGAACTATATGGCTACACCTTC. The rearrangement joins TRBV5-1 to TRBJ1-2; 7 bases agree with TRBD1. The CDR3 loop spans 14 amino acids. The V gene's germline CDR1 is SGHRS and CDR2 YFSETQ. Germline trimming cut 4 bases from V and 5 bases from J; bases unmatched to any gene: 8.

This clonotype came up many times. The chain joins TRBV12-3 or TRBV12-4 to TRBJ2-7, with TRBD1 matching 9 bases. The CDR3 sequence is 13 residues long. The V and J ends lost 6 bases and 4 bases, in that order; junction bases with no gene match: 4. The CDR3 reads CASRKTGGYEQYF. The CDR3 nucleotides are TGTGCCAGCAGGAAGACAGGGGGTTACGAGCAGTACTTC.

This clonotype has at least ten counts. The gene calls are TRBV29-1 and TRBJ2-7; 7 bases are a match to TRBD1. With V trimmed by 6 bases and J by 2 bases, 7 bases remained unmatched. The CDR3 extends over 13 amino acids. Germline lookup yields CDR1 SQVTM and CDR2 ANQGSEA. The CDR3 spells CSVLSGGPYEQYF. The DNA for the CDR3 is TGCAGCGTCCTTTCAGGGGGACCCTACGAGCAGTACTTC.

This clonotype occurred many times. The chain has TRBV6-1 and TRBJ2-5; either TRBD1 or TRBD2 may fit D (7 bases each). CDR1 is MNHNS, CDR2 SASEGT, per germline. Trimming stripped 6 bases from V and 2 bases from J, with 16 bases between. This CDR3 spans 15 amino acids. CDR3 sequence reads: CASSPYRGGQETQYF. CDR3 nucleotide sequence: TGTGCCAGCAGCCCTTACAGGGGAGGGCAAGAGACCCAGTACTTC.

This clonotype has just a few counts. The V call is TRBV7-2, the J call TRBJ1-2; D gene ambiguous. The CDR3 consists of 14 residues. V gave up 0 bases and J gave up 5 bases, with 10 bases separating them. Per germline, CDR1 SGHTA and CDR2 FQGNSA. The DNA of the CDR3 is TGTGCCAGCAGCTTAGCGAATAATCCTTATGGCTACACCTTC. Translating gives CASSLANNPYGYTF.

This clonotype was counted between two and nine times. The chain combines TRBV28 with TRBJ2-7; 11 bases agree with TRBD1. CDR1 and CDR2 from the germline V gene are MDHEN and SYDVKM. The CDR3 has 16 amino acids. J was trimmed by 2 bases and V by 7 bases; bases with no gene match: 10. The CDR3 protein is CASTPAPGQGAYEQYF. The CDR3 DNA follows: TGTGCCAGCACCCCCGCCCCGGGACAGGGGGCCTACGAGCAGTACTTC.

The rearrangement joins TRBV4-3 to TRBJ2-7; TRBD1 matches at 7 bases. The germline gives CDR1 LGHNA, CDR2 YSLEER. V lost 1 base to trimming and J lost 1 base; unmatched junction nucleotides: 4. The CDR3 length is 15 residues. The CDR3 region has the DNA TGCGCCAGCAGCCAAGGCCCGGACAGGTCCTACGAGCAGTACTTC. It translates to CASSQGPDRSYEQYF.

This clonotype was picked up many times. The CDR3 spells CASSLVPLGEELFF. For the CDR3, the DNA is TGTGCCAGCAGCTTAGTGCCCCTCGGAGAAGAGCTGTTTTTT. This rearrangement joins TRBV7-2 to TRBJ2-2; D is unresolved. CDR1 and CDR2 from the germline V gene are SGHTA and FQGNSA. The CDR3 extends over 14 amino acids. V was clipped by 1 base and J by 11 bases, with 14 bases between them.

The chain combines TRBV12-3 or TRBV12-4 with TRBJ2-7; no reliable D call. Trimming removed 2 bases from V and 0 bases from J, with 8 bases in between. This CDR3 has 14 amino acids. The CDR3 sequence: CASSLWASSYEQYF. As DNA, the CDR3 is TGTGCCAGCAGTTTATGGGCCAGCTCCTACGAGCAGTACTTC.

This clonotype has ten or more counts. The rearrangement joins TRBV9 to TRBJ2-2; D is perhaps TRBD1 (5 bases). Trimming pared 2 bases from V and 7 bases from J, leaving 12 bases between. Germline V CDR1 and CDR2: SGDLS, YYNGEE. This CDR3 has 14 residues. The CDR3 coding sequence is TGTGCCAGCAGCGTGACAGAGCGTGGCGGGGAGCTGTTTTTT. Protein: CASSVTERGGELFF.

The table lists this clonotype with many counts. This chain joins TRBV12-3 or TRBV12-4 and TRBJ1-2; tentatively, D is TRBD1 (5 bases). V was clipped by 6 bases and J by 9 bases, with 20 bases between them. CDR3 length equals 14 residues. The CDR3 spells CASSRGTPTGSYTF. The CDR3 DNA follows: TGTGCCAGCAGCCGAGGGACTCCAACGGGTAGCTACACCTTC.

This clonotype was recorded many times. The chain carries TRBV6-1 and TRBJ1-1, with unresolved D. This CDR3 is 14 amino acids long. In germline, CDR1 is MNHNS, CDR2 SASEGT. V was shortened by 9 bases and J by 7 bases, with 21 bases between the two germline ends. In DNA form, the CDR3 reads TGTGCCAGTCGGACTCGTAGGAAACGGGATGAAGCTTTCTTT. It translates to CASRTRRKRDEAFF.

This clonotype was counted many times. The V call is TRBV18, the J call TRBJ2-7, with a tentative D call TRBD2 (6 bases). This CDR3 spans 16 amino acids. CDR1 KGHSH and CDR2 LQKENI come from the germline V gene. Trimming shortened V by 3 bases and J by 2 bases, and 17 bases separated the two germline ends. CDR3 sequence reads: CASSPAGGTVTYEQYF. CDR3 sequence (DNA): TGTGCCAGCTCACCGGCCGGCGGGACGGTAACCTACGAGCAGTACTTC.

This clonotype was observed many times. The chain is built from TRBV15 and TRBJ2-5; maybe TRBD1 (5 bases). Trimming pared 3 bases from V and 7 bases from J, leaving 15 bases between. This CDR3 region has 14 residues. CDR1 and CDR2 from the germline V gene are LNHNV and YYDKDF (reference sequence). The CDR3: CATSSVGVPGTQYF. CDR3 DNA: TGTGCCACCAGCAGCGTAGGGGTCCCAGGGACCCAGTACTTC.

This clonotype came up many times. The chain is built from TRBV7-9 and TRBJ1-1; D remains ambiguous. The CDR3 has 14 amino acids. Trimming removed 3 bases from V and 0 bases from J, with 8 bases in between. Looked up from germline, CDR1 is SEHNR and CDR2 is FQNEAQ (reference sequence). The CDR3 sequence: CASSFSNLNTEAFF. DNA for the CDR3: TGTGCCAGCAGCTTCAGCAACCTGAACACTGAAGCTTTCTTT.

This clonotype has at least ten counts. CDR3 protein: CASSETGSNTEAFF. As DNA, the CDR3 is TGTGCCAGCTCAGAAACGGGCTCCAACACTGAAGCTTTCTTT. The chain combines TRBV18 with TRBJ1-1; D is uncertain. The length of the CDR3 is 14 residues. Germline CDR1 and CDR2: KGHSH and LQKENI. Deletions cut 5 bases from V and 2 bases from J, with 12 bases between.

This clonotype was observed at least ten times. This rearrangement joins TRBV12-3 or TRBV12-4 to TRBJ2-1, with 7 bases lining up with TRBD1. This CDR3 is 14 amino acids long. The V and J ends lost 8 bases and 7 bases, in that order; junction bases with no gene match: 11. The CDR3 region has the DNA TGTGCCAGCCAGGGGGAAGTAGGGACAAATGAGCAGTTCTTC. Translated, it gives CASQGEVGTNEQFF.

This clonotype was detected many times. The rearrangement links TRBV7-8 to TRBJ2-2; tentatively, D is TRBD1 (5 bases). The V end lost 5 bases, the J end lost 5 bases, and 15 bases lay between the germline ends. CDR3 size: 15 residues. The germline V gene encodes CDR1 SGHVS and CDR2 FQNEAQ. The CDR3 is CASSRTGSGTGELFF. The CDR3 DNA sequence: TGTGCCAGCAGCCGAACAGGCTCCGGGACCGGGGAGCTGTTTTTT.

This clonotype was recorded at least ten times. The chain links TRBV5-1 to TRBJ1-1, with TRBD1 identical over 9 bases. This CDR3 has 15 amino acids. Germline values: CDR1 SGHRS, CDR2 YFSETQ. The trim removed 3 bases at V and 4 bases at J, leaving 7 bases unmatched. For the CDR3, the DNA is TGCGCCAGCAGCTCAACCGGGACAGGGAGCACTGAAGCTTTCTTT. The encoded protein is CASSSTGTGSTEAFF.

Ten or more counts support this clonotype. This chain connects TRBV29-1 to TRBJ2-5; D gene unclear. This CDR3 is 12 amino acids long. Germline assignment: CDR1 SQVTM and CDR2 ANQGSEA. V lost 3 bases to trimming and J lost 0 bases, with 5 bases between them. This chain's CDR3 is CSVDKYQETQYF. CDR3 in DNA: TGCAGCGTTGATAAGTACCAAGAGACCCAGTACTTC.

This clonotype was picked up many times. The J gene is TRBJ1-4, the V gene TRBV4-2; possibly TRBD1 for D (5 bases). This CDR3 contains 16 residues. Germline V gene sequence: CDR1 LGHNA, CDR2 YNFKEQ. The ends were cut back, 2 bases at V and 4 bases at J, with 14 bases in the middle. The CDR3 sequence: CASSQLEGSLNEKLFF. The CDR3 nucleotides are TGTGCCAGCAGCCAACTCGAGGGGTCCCTTAATGAAAAACTGTTTTTT.

At least ten counts were recorded for this clonotype. CDR3 amino acids: CATMGSTWGNEQFF. The DNA of the CDR3 is TGTGCCACCATGGGGTCTACCTGGGGGAATGAGCAGTTCTTC. V is TRBV12-3 or TRBV12-4 and J is TRBJ2-1; D is tentatively TRBD1 or TRBD2 (5 bases each). V lost 10 bases to trimming and J lost 7 bases, with 20 bases between them. This CDR3 spans 14 amino acids.

The DNA of the CDR3 is TGTGCCAGCAGTGGGGGGGGACCGAACACCGGGGAGCTGTTTTTT. This sequence encodes CASSGGGPNTGELFF. V is TRBV28 and J is TRBJ2-2; 7 positions match TRBD2. The junction had 3 bases not matched to a gene; V was cut back by 5 bases and J by 0 bases. The CDR3 loop spans 15 amino acids. Per germline, CDR1 MDHEN and CDR2 SYDVKM.

This clonotype was recorded many times. The chain carries TRBV3-1 and TRBJ2-7; TRBD1 is a possible D gene (6 bases). V was pared by 6 bases and J by 1 base, with 10 bases between. The CDR3 runs 13 residues. Germline values: CDR1 LGHDT, CDR2 YNNKEL (reference sequence). For the CDR3, the DNA is TGTGCCAGCAGACGGACAGAATCCTACGAGCAGTACTTC. Its protein is CASRRTESYEQYF.